This T cell receptor beta chain was identified during a study of beta chain features in type 1 diabetes. A note on this clone: The target antigen is unknown.

Study results and limitations: Reads derived from cDNA could over-represent cells showing high TCR expression.

Trimming pared 2 bases from V and 0 bases from J, leaving 8 bases between. There are 15 residues in the CDR3. Germline assignment: CDR1 KGHSH and CDR2 LQKENI. CD4+ naive, central memory, regulatory and stem cell-like memory cells were sorted via CD45RO/CCR7/CD25/CD127/CD95/CD27. All of the isolated RNA was reverse transcribed, so expressed TCRB transcripts were sequenced. TCRdb's table, derived via immunoSEQ multiplex PCR, lists solely in-frame clones and lacks some. Of roughly 130,000 clones listed, just over 9% were seen once; the top ten hold 0.55% to 0.85%. The receptor comes from a young man in good health. The V call is TRBV18, the J call TRBJ1-3, with D uncertain. The source material was central memory CD4+ T cells from blood. The CDR3 spells CASSPKESSGNTIYF. DNA for the CDR3: TGTGCCAGCTCACCAAAGGAGAGCTCTGGAAACACCATATATTTT.